One sample yielded the 29 T cell receptor beta chains listed below, sequenced in a study of T-cell reconstitution after alpha-beta-depleted transplantation in children (TCRdb year 2016). The sample's treatment or condition label is to be understood as: allogeneic hematopoietic cell transplantation with graft depleted of TCRalphabeta T cells and CD19 B cells. Library generation was performed with PCR. TCRdb lists the instrument as Illumina HiSeq 2500. TCR library preparation used molecular barcoding, with unique molecular identifiers applied to normalize quantification of the TCRbeta repertoire. TCRdb's own reprocessing of the public reads used fastp at Q25 and MiXCR and kept productive beta chains. Each CDR3 protein gets just one entry, which takes the most common genes and DNA from the rows behind it. The sample contains more than 400,000 distinct CDR3 sequences, about an eighth of them found a single time. Roughly 15% of the sample rests with the top ten.

Here the sequenced sample was PBMCs, mostly from graft donor cells, taken 180 days after TCRalphabeta/CD19-depleted stem cell transplant. The receptors shown here come from a female patient aged 2 to 10 who had a stem cell transplant for aplastic anemia, so the T cells may come from the graft donor.

J is TRBJ1-4 and V is TRBV14; 7 nucleotides match TRBD1. With V trimmed by 4 bases and J by 5 bases, 1 base remained unmatched. Looked up from germline, CDR1 is SGHDN and CDR2 is FVKESK. This CDR3 spans 13 amino acids. CDR3 residues: CASSRDRNEKLFF. CDR3 nucleotide sequence: TGTGCCAGCAGCCGGGACAGAAATGAAAAACTGTTTTTT. The whole variable domain, filled in from reference TRBV14 and TRBJ1-4, reads EAGVTQFPSHSVIEKGQTVTLRCDPISGHDNLYWYRRVMGKEIKFLLHFVKESKQDESGMPNNRFLAERTGGTYSTLKVQPAELEDSGVYFCASSRDRNEKLFFGSGTQLSVL.

This chain joins TRBV5-5 and TRBJ2-7, with no clear D. The CDR3 is made up of 12 amino acids. V lost 1 base and J 3 bases, leaving 5 bases between the germline ends. CDR1 is SGHKS, CDR2 YYEKEE, per germline (reference sequence). CDR3 region: CASSLTLYEQYV. The CDR3 nucleotides read TGTGCCAGCAGCTTGACCCTCTACGAGCAGTACGTC.

This clonotype was counted many times. The chain has TRBV7-2 and TRBJ1-5; a weak D match, TRBD1 (5 bases). The germline V and J ends were trimmed by 1 base and 6 bases, with 13 bases remaining between them. The CDR3 extends over 15 amino acids. Germline values: CDR1 SGHTA, CDR2 FQGNSA. CDR3 sequence reads: CASSLVARVGQPQHF. In nucleotides, the CDR3 is TGTGCCAGCAGCTTAGTCGCCAGGGTTGGTCAGCCCCAGCATTTT.

This clonotype was found a few times. The J gene is TRBJ1-5, the V gene TRBV27; tentative D call: TRBD1 (6 bases). Germline CDR1 MNHEY, CDR2 SMNVEV (reference sequence). CDR3 length equals 15 residues. V was trimmed by 3 bases and J by 2 bases, leaving 11 bases between them. Here the CDR3 reads CASSFDHRGNQPQHF. The CDR3 nucleotides are TGTGCCAGCAGTTTCGATCACAGGGGCAATCAGCCCCAGCATTTT.

The table lists this clonotype with a few counts. The V and J genes are TRBV7-2 and TRBJ2-5, with D tentatively TRBD2 (7 bases). Trimming left V 2 bases short and J 4 bases short, with 11 bases between. This CDR3 comprises 14 residues. Germline V gene data show CDR1 as SGHTA and CDR2 as FQGNSA. The CDR3, as DNA: TGTGCCAGCAGCTTAAAGGGGGAGGGAGAGACCCAGTACTTC. Its translation: CASSLKGEGETQYF.

This clonotype has a handful of counts. The gene calls are TRBV7-2 and TRBJ2-1; 9 positions match TRBD1. Germline loops: CDR1 SGHTA, CDR2 FQGNSA. This CDR3 region has 17 residues. Losses at the gene ends were 2 bases for V and 6 bases for J; bases not matched to a gene: 11. The CDR3 spells CASSLPGTGKGSNEQFF. For the CDR3, the DNA is TGTGCCAGCAGCTTACCGGGGACAGGGAAGGGTTCCAATGAGCAGTTCTTC.

V gene TRBV28 combines with J gene TRBJ2-7; 9 nucleotides align to TRBD2. V shed 7 bases, J shed 0 bases, and the junction held 16 bases outside the gene matches. This CDR3 has 18 amino acids. CDR1 is MDHEN, CDR2 SYDVKM, per germline. This CDR3 is CASTHRWLAGTTSYEQYF. CDR3 bases: TGTGCCAGCACCCACCGGTGGCTAGCGGGAACAACCTCCTACGAGCAGTACTTC.

V is TRBV7-3 and J is TRBJ2-7, with 9 bases fitting TRBD1. V lost 5 bases and J lost 5; bases outside the gene matches: 7. The CDR3 sequence is 14 residues long. Germline V gene sequence: CDR1 SGHTA, CDR2 FQGTGA. The CDR3 coding sequence is TGTGCCAGCAGCCGTGGACAGGGGATCGACGAGCAGTACTTC. Protein sequence: CASSRGQGIDEQYF.

The chain couples TRBV29-1 to TRBJ2-7, with D unclear. Germline V CDR1 and CDR2: SQVTM, ANQGSEA. V gave up 0 bases and J gave up 1 base, with 10 bases separating them. The CDR3 has 14 amino acids. For the CDR3, the DNA is TGCAGCGTTGAAGAGGTGGCTTTTTCCTACGAGCAGTACTTC. This translates into CSVEEVAFSYEQYF.

In this sample, this clonotype turned up a few times. The J gene is TRBJ2-3, the V gene TRBV7-2; D not certain. Germline CDR1 and CDR2: SGHTA and FQGNSA. The CDR3 has 16 residues. Trimming pared 5 bases from V and 5 bases from J, leaving 20 bases between. The CDR3 reads CASSAFSTQAVDTQYF. The CDR3 DNA sequence: TGTGCCAGCAGCGCCTTTAGCACCCAAGCTGTAGATACGCAGTATTTT.

This clonotype was detected only a few times. This chain links TRBV6-5 with TRBJ2-5; D not certain. Trimming left V 2 bases short and J 3 bases short, with 7 bases between. The V gene's germline CDR1 is MNHEY and CDR2 SVGAGI. This CDR3 is 13 amino acids long. The DNA of the CDR3 is TGTGCCAGCAGTTACAGGCACAAAGAGACCCAGTACTTC. Translation: CASSYRHKETQYF.

This clonotype was observed a handful of times. The genes are TRBV29-1 and TRBJ2-7, with D perhaps assigned TRBD1 or TRBD2 (5 bases each). This CDR3 spans 13 amino acids. The V end was cut by 4 bases, the J end by 0 bases, with 10 bases between. Germline lookup yields CDR1 SQVTM and CDR2 ANQGSEA. CDR3 residues: CSVVERGSYEQYV. The CDR3 nucleotides read TGCAGCGTTGTCGAGAGGGGCTCCTACGAGCAGTACGTC.

This clonotype showed up just a few times. The rearrangement links TRBV2 to TRBJ2-5; perhaps D is TRBD1 or TRBD2 (5 bases each). With 6 bases removed from V and 7 bases from J, the gap between germline ends came to 21 bases. The CDR3 covers 15 residues. CDR1 and CDR2 (germline): SNHLY, FYNNEI. The CDR3 DNA is TGTGCCAGCAGACGGTCCGGGGACCCAATCGGGACCCAGTACTTC. Amino acid sequence: CASRRSGDPIGTQYF.

This clonotype has just a few counts. The chain couples TRBV11-2 to TRBJ2-3; D unresolved. Germline V CDR1 and CDR2: SGHAT, FQNNGV. Trimming shortened V by 5 bases and J by 0 bases, and 12 bases separated the two germline ends. The CDR3 loop spans 15 amino acids. In DNA form, the CDR3 reads TGTGCCAGCAGCCCCGGACGGTCTAGCACAGATACGCAGTATTTT. This encodes CASSPGRSSTDTQYF.

There are a few counts of this clonotype. The V and J genes are TRBV15 and TRBJ2-5; 10 nucleotides line up with TRBD2. V was pared by 3 bases and J by 4 bases, with 5 bases of the junction left unmatched. The CDR3 is 15 residues long. Per germline, CDR1 LNHNV and CDR2 YYDKDF (reference sequence). DNA of the CDR3: TGTGCCACCAGCAGTAGCTTAGCGGGAGGAGAGACCCAGTACTTC. This sequence encodes CATSSSLAGGETQYF.

This clonotype has a handful of counts. This sequence joins TRBV4-1 and TRBJ2-2, with D possibly being TRBD2 (8 bases). CDR1 and CDR2 from the germline V gene are MGHRA and YSYEKL. Deletions cut 0 bases from V and 0 bases from J, with 26 bases between. The CDR3 has 22 amino acids. The CDR3, as DNA: TGCGCCAGCAGCCAAGATAGGGGGCCGGGAGGGACTCTTTACTCGAACACCGGGGAGCTGTTTTTT. Its protein product is CASSQDRGPGGTLYSNTGELFF.

The chain recombines TRBV20-1 with TRBJ2-2; D may correspond to TRBD1 or TRBD2 (6 bases each). The CDR3 has 14 amino acids. The V gene lost 7 bases and the J gene lost 4 bases, with 16 bases spanning the gap. Germline values: CDR1 DFQATT, CDR2 SNEGSKA (reference sequence). CDR3 sequence: CSGKSGASTGELFF. Written as DNA, the CDR3 is TGCAGTGGGAAATCGGGGGCAAGCACCGGGGAGCTGTTTTTT.

The genes are TRBV11-1 and TRBJ2-1; TRBD1 matches 10 bases. Losses at the gene ends were 4 bases for V and 7 bases for J; bases not matched to a gene: 7. The CDR3 runs to 15 residues. Germline CDR1 and CDR2: SGHAT and FQDESV (reference sequence). CDR3 DNA: TGTGCCAGCAGCTCCGGGACAGGGGAGGGAAATGAGCAGTTCTTC. As protein: CASSSGTGEGNEQFF.

This clonotype appeared many times. This chain joins TRBV11-1 and TRBJ2-3, with D tentatively TRBD2 (6 bases). Germline CDR1 is SGHAT and CDR2 is FQDESV (reference sequence). Trimming pared 6 bases from V and 0 bases from J, leaving 10 bases between. This CDR3 region has 14 residues. CDR3 bases: TGTGCCAGCAGTCCCGCGGGGAGCACAGATACGCAGTATTTT. As protein: CASSPAGSTDTQYF.

The chain recombines TRBV5-4 with TRBJ2-7, with 8 nucleotides matching TRBD2. The CDR3 has 15 residues. The junction had 8 bases not matched to a gene; V was cut back by 2 bases and J by 4 bases. Germline lookup yields CDR1 SGHNT and CDR2 YYREEE (reference sequence). In nucleotides, the CDR3 is TGTGCCAGCAGCTTAAAGCGGGAGCGGTCATACGAGCAGTACGTC. It translates to CASSLKRERSYEQYV.

The CDR3 coding sequence is TGTGCCCCAGGAGCGGACGAGACCGGGGAGCTGTTTTTT. This gives the protein CAPGADETGELFF. This chain links TRBV7-9 with TRBJ2-2, with D possibly matching TRBD2 (5 bases). The CDR3 is made up of 13 amino acids. CDR1 SEHNR and CDR2 FQNEAQ come from the germline V gene (reference sequence). Trimming took off 11 bases at V and 5 bases at J, with 15 bases between the two ends.

This chain links TRBV5-1 with TRBJ2-1; D perhaps matches TRBD2 (6 bases). This CDR3 is built from 11 residues. V lost 3 bases, J lost 13 bases, and 11 bases lay in between. Germline loops: CDR1 SGHRS, CDR2 YFSETQ. This chain's CDR3 is CASSWDWRQFF. The CDR3, as DNA: TGCGCCAGCAGCTGGGACTGGAGACAGTTCTTC.

Only one count was recorded for this clonotype. The chain employs TRBV28 and TRBJ2-7; 9 nucleotides agree with TRBD1. The CDR3 consists of 17 residues. The trim removed 5 bases at V and 5 bases at J, leaving 16 bases unmatched. CDR1 MDHEN and CDR2 SYDVKM come from the germline V gene. For the CDR3, the DNA is TGTGCCAGCAGTGGGAACCGGGCGGGACAGGGTTTTAACGAGCAGTACTTC. Translated: CASSGNRAGQGFNEQYF. The whole variable domain, filled in from reference TRBV28 and TRBJ2-7, reads DVKVTQSSRYLVKRTGEKVFLECVQDMDHENMFWYRQDPGLGLRLIYFSYDVKMKEKGDIPEGYSVSREKKERFSLILESASTNQTSMYLCASSGNRAGQGFNEQYFGPGTRLTVT.

The CDR3 loop reads CATCQDRGGWGNQPQHF. In nucleotides, the CDR3 is TGTGCCACCTGCCAAGATAGGGGAGGTTGGGGCAATCAGCCCCAGCATTTT. This sequence joins TRBV12-5 and TRBJ1-5; a weak D match, TRBD1 (5 bases). This CDR3 spans 17 amino acids. The germline gives CDR1 LGHNT, CDR2 FRNRAP.

The chain links TRBV28 to TRBJ2-5; D gene ambiguous. The ends were cut back, 7 bases at V and 5 bases at J, with 11 bases in the middle. Looked up from germline, CDR1 is MDHEN and CDR2 is SYDVKM. The CDR3 length is 12 residues. The CDR3: CASTQTAETQYF. In DNA, the CDR3 is TGTGCCAGCACTCAAACGGCGGAGACCCAGTACTTC. Full variable domain (remainder filled in from reference TRBV28 and TRBJ2-5): DVKVTQSSRYLVKRTGEKVFLECVQDMDHENMFWYRQDPGLGLRLIYFSYDVKMKEKGDIPEGYSVSREKKERFSLILESASTNQTSMYLCASTQTAETQYFGPGTRLLVL.

This clonotype was observed at least ten times. The genes are TRBV7-9 and TRBJ1-5; no firm D call. This CDR3 comprises 14 residues. Germline-derived CDR1 and CDR2 are SEHNR and FQNEAQ (reference sequence). Trimming took 4 bases from V and 9 from J, leaving 16 bases between them. DNA of the CDR3: TGTGCCAGCAGCTCCGGGCTTGAAGAACGGCCCCAGCATTTT. This encodes CASSSGLEERPQHF.

This clonotype has ten or more counts. The DNA of the CDR3 is TGTGCCAGCAGCAAAAGGGGACAGGGGTGGTCTGGGGCCAACGTCCTGACTTTC. Protein product: CASSKRGQGWSGANVLTF. The genes are TRBV21-1 and TRBJ2-6; TRBD1 is the table's D call, not checked against the DNA. TRBV21-1 is noted as a pseudogene. The CDR3 loop spans 18 amino acids.

The V and J genes are TRBV10-3 and TRBJ2-1; weak D call: TRBD2 (5 bases). V was trimmed by 0 bases and J by 6 bases, leaving 18 bases between them. The CDR3 is 17 residues long. CDR1 and CDR2 (germline): ENHRY, SYGVKD. The CDR3 DNA reads as TGTGCCATCAGTGAGTCGGCGGGCCCACGGTTCCCCAATGAGCAGTTCTTC. It yields the protein CAISESAGPRFPNEQFF.

The chain combines TRBV30 with TRBJ2-3; no clear D gene. The CDR3 has 14 residues. Germline V lookup: CDR1 GTSNPN, CDR2 SVGIG (reference sequence). V was shortened by 4 bases and J by 1 base, with 12 bases between the two germline ends. This CDR3 is CAWNRAGRTDTQYF. The CDR3 DNA sequence: TGTGCCTGGAACAGAGCTGGCCGCACAGATACGCAGTATTTT.